This T cell receptor beta chain was retrieved from a study of blood T cell repertoires in COVID-19. Study-wide background: There were acute and convalescent COVID-19 samples, and they came from the United States, Italy and Spain.

Adults between about 18 and 89 years of age took part from fewer than 30 US areas. Original processing methods: Reference gene primer amplification gave estimated nucleated cell counts. Clones were read by immunoSEQ multiplex PCR, and TCRdb kept only the in-frame ones, dropping some. The V and J calls and clone size were taken over from that table, and D and trimming were inferred from the DNA. The sample contains 250,000 or so clones, roughly 86% of which appear only once. This clonotype was obtained from a woman in her forties or fifties who had recovered from COVID-19. Sequenced material: PBMCs or T cells enriched from blood (not recorded which).

The CDR3 DNA reads as TGCGCCAGCAGCCTTACCGGGACAGGGTCCTACGAGCAGTACTTC. It yields the protein CASSLTGTGSYEQYF. This rearrangement joins TRBV4-1 to TRBJ2-7; TRBD1 agrees at 9 bases. Germline V gene sequence: CDR1 MGHRA, CDR2 YSYEKL. CDR3 length: 15 amino acids. V lost 4 bases and J lost 1; bases outside the gene matches: 5.